Detailed here is one T cell receptor beta chain. Its matching antigen is unknown. This sample is drawn from a study of cytomegalovirus exposure and HLA in healthy donors. General study findings and limits: Cytomegalovirus-associated status was assigned to some 180 TCR beta chains.

Data came from immunoSEQ multiplex PCR; TCRdb stores just in-frame clones and leaves some out. The sample lists roughly 100,000 clones; about 94% were seen once. CDR1 SGHAT and CDR2 FQNNGV come from the germline V gene. The CDR3 spans 18 residues. Losses at the gene ends were 5 bases for V and 8 bases for J; bases not matched to a gene: 16. The TCR sequence derives from a woman younger than 30 in good health and CMV-seronegative. Sequences were obtained from PBMCs. This chain joins TRBV11-2 and TRBJ2-3; 13 bases align to TRBD2. CDR3 region: CASSDRLAGGPEGATQYF. For the CDR3, the DNA is TGTGCCAGCAGCGACAGACTAGCGGGAGGCCCGGAGGGGGCTACGCAGTATTTT.